One and the same sample provided the 25 T cell receptor beta chains below, sequenced in a study of CDR3 diversity in severe acne. TCRdb reprocessed the PCR reads via MiXCR and lists one record per CDR3 protein. Of approximately 84,000 distinct CDR3 sequences in the sample, 45% to 55% were seen once. What was sequenced was blood. The receptors were gathered from a male donor in good health, without acne.

The chain joins TRBV19 to TRBJ1-4, with unresolved D. The CDR3 extends over 19 amino acids. The V and J ends lost 6 bases and 3 bases respectively, with 26 bases between them. Germline assignment: CDR1 LNHDA and CDR2 SQIVND (reference sequence). DNA for the CDR3: TGTGCCAGTAGCCCGGACTTAGTTGACGAAACTGGAGCTAATGAAAAACTGTTTTTT. Protein product: CASSPDLVDETGANEKLFF.

The V gene is TRBV19, the J gene TRBJ1-1; D unresolved. CDR3 length equals 15 residues. Trimming removed 5 bases at V and 1 base at J, with 14 bases between. CDR1 is LNHDA and CDR2 is SQIVND in the germline V gene (reference sequence). The CDR3 coding sequence is TGTGCCAGTAGTGTTCTCCCGACCGAGAACACTGAAGCTTTCTTT. Amino acids: CASSVLPTENTEAFF.

The chain carries TRBV7-9 and TRBJ2-5, with 7 nucleotides matching TRBD1. The junction had 6 bases not matched to a gene; V was cut back by 6 bases and J by 5 bases. The CDR3 runs to 13 residues. Germline V CDR1 and CDR2: SEHNR, FQNEAQ (reference sequence). The CDR3 protein is CASREGGIETQYF. The DNA for the CDR3 is TGTGCCAGCAGGGAAGGGGGCATTGAGACCCAGTACTTC.

This clonotype occurred a few times. The chain couples TRBV2 to TRBJ1-2; D is unclear. The CDR3 has 12 amino acids. CDR1 is SNHLY and CDR2 is FYNNEI in the germline V gene. With 5 bases removed from V and 5 bases from J, the gap between germline ends came to 9 bases. The CDR3: CASSRPGYGYTF. The CDR3 coding sequence is TGTGCCAGCAGTCGCCCCGGGTATGGCTACACCTTC.

The chain uses TRBV4-1 and TRBJ2-5; 10 bases map to TRBD2. The CDR3 consists of 16 residues. Germline CDR1 is MGHRA and CDR2 is YSYEKL. Unmatched junction bases numbered 9, after V lost 3 bases and J lost 5 bases. CDR3 DNA sequence: TGCGCCAGCAGCCATTCTGGTGGGACTAGCGTGGAGACCCAGTACTTC. Its protein product is CASSHSGGTSVETQYF.

The chain has TRBV20-1 and TRBJ2-2; D not resolved. Germline loops: CDR1 DFQATT, CDR2 SNEGSKA (reference sequence). Trimming stripped 7 bases from V and 6 bases from J, with 3 bases between. The CDR3 contains 9 residues. The CDR3 reads CSVAGELFF. The CDR3 DNA sequence: TGCAGTGTCGCCGGGGAGCTGTTTTTT.

Remarks on this clonotype: This may be a read error: a much more frequent sequence differs by one nucleotide. The V gene is TRBV5-4, the J gene TRBJ2-6; 9 bases are a match to TRBD2. The CDR3 extends over 15 amino acids. Germline-derived CDR1 and CDR2 are SGHNT and YYREEE (reference sequence). V was clipped by 7 bases and J by 0 bases; unmatched bases: 2. CDR3 region: CASGGGASGANVLTF. CDR3 DNA: TGTGCCAGCGGCGGGGGGGCCTCTGGGGCCAACGTCCTGACTTTC.

This clonotype was detected many times. The chain joins TRBV7-9 to TRBJ1-4; D gene unclear. The germline gives CDR1 SEHNR, CDR2 FQNEAQ (reference sequence). The V and J ends lost 3 bases and 3 bases respectively, with 8 bases between them. The CDR3 sequence is 14 residues long. CDR3 in amino acids: CASSFGRANEKLFF. As DNA, the CDR3 is TGTGCCAGCAGCTTTGGCCGGGCTAATGAAAAACTGTTTTTT.

This clonotype was seen many times. The chain couples TRBV19 to TRBJ2-1; D is perhaps TRBD1 or TRBD2 (5 bases each). The CDR3 spans 14 residues. Germline values: CDR1 LNHDA, CDR2 SQIVND (reference sequence). Trimming cost V 6 bases and J 4 bases, with 13 bases left between them. CDR3 DNA sequence: TGTGCCAGTAGGCTGGGACGGACGTACAATGAGCAGTTCTTC. Protein sequence: CASRLGRTYNEQFF.

The CDR3 spells CASSLGATGARSEKLFF. DNA for the CDR3: TGTGCCAGCAGCTTGGGGGCAACAGGGGCGCGATCTGAAAAACTGTTTTTT. This rearrangement joins TRBV5-5 to TRBJ1-4; 7 bases align to TRBD1. Germline V CDR1 and CDR2: SGHKS, YYEKEE (reference sequence). J gave up 7 bases and V 0 bases, and 12 bases lay outside the gene matches. The CDR3 is 17 residues long. Together with reference TRBV5-5 and TRBJ1-4, the CDR3 gives the full variable domain: DAGVTQSPTHLIKTRGQQVTLRCSPISGHKSVSWYQQVLGQGPQFIFQYYEKEERGRGNFPDRFSARQFPNYSSELNVNALLLGDSALYLCASSLGATGARSEKLFFGSGTQLSVL.

The chain employs TRBV15 and TRBJ2-7; 9 bases match TRBD1. With 2 bases clipped from V and 1 base from J, the junction kept 3 bases outside the gene matches. Germline assignment: CDR1 LNHNV and CDR2 YYDKDF (reference sequence). The CDR3 sequence is 15 residues long. CDR3 sequence reads: CATSRTGTGSYEQYF. The CDR3 region has the DNA TGTGCCACCAGCAGAACCGGGACAGGGTCCTACGAGCAGTACTTC.

A word on this clonotype: Given a much more abundant clone one base away, this may be a read error. The V gene is TRBV24-1, the J gene TRBJ1-2; TRBD1 agrees at 10 bases. The CDR3 totals 13 residues. Germline CDR1 is KGHDR and CDR2 is SFDVKD. CDR3 in amino acids: CATSGQGAHGCTF. CDR3 coding DNA: TGTGCCACCAGTGGACAGGGGGCACATGGCTGCACCTTC.

Concerning this clonotype itself: The DNA is omitted, as the CDR3 cannot be located on it reliably, and the CDR3 follows TCRdb's listing. This chain uses TRBV7-6 with TRBJ2-3; TRBD1, the table's D call, lacks a check against the DNA. The CDR3 comprises 22 residues, both ends counted. From germline, CDR1 is SGHVS and CDR2 FNYEAQ. The CDR3 is CASSRGTEQYFGPGGRTDTQYF.

This clonotype was seen a few times. The CDR3 carries no conserved terminal phenylalanine or tryptophan, so it likely arises from a read error. It is unclear where the CDR3 begins or ends on the DNA, so no DNA is shown, and the CDR3 is as TCRdb lists it. The gene calls are TRBV20-1 and TRBJ2-3. The CDR3 length equals 9 residues, ends included. CDR1 is DFQATT, CDR2 SNEGSKA, per germline (reference sequence). The CDR3 loop is CSARDDSMY.

This clonotype was detected ten times or more. The chain links TRBV19 to TRBJ1-2, with 9 bases fitting TRBD1. V gave up 5 bases and J gave up 5 bases; unmatched junction bases: 9. The germline V gene encodes CDR1 LNHDA and CDR2 SQIVND (reference sequence). This CDR3 has 15 residues. The CDR3 coding sequence is TGTGCCAGTAGTCTTTCGACAGGGGGAGGGTATGGCTACACCTTC. Its translation: CASSLSTGGGYGYTF.

As for this clonotype: At one end, the junction sequence differs from germline, possibly due to a read error. The V and J genes are TRBV29-1 and TRBJ2-5; D is unclear. CDR3 length equals 12 residues. Germline V gene sequence: CDR1 SQVTM, CDR2 ANQGSEA. The CDR3 sequence is CAWSSGLETQYF. Written as DNA, the CDR3 is TGTGCCTGGAGTTCCGGTCTGGAGACCCAGTACTTC. Supplemented by reference TRBV29-1 and TRBJ2-5, the full variable domain reads SAVISQKPSRDICQRGTSLTIQCQVDSQVTMMFWYRQQPGQSLTLIATANQGSEATYESGFVIDKFPISRPNLTFSTLTVSNMSPEDSSIYLCAWSSGLETQYFGPGTRLLVL.

V and J are TRBV6-1 and TRBJ1-2; tentative D call: TRBD1 (6 bases). This CDR3 comprises 15 residues. V lost 1 base, J lost 1 base, and 10 bases lay in between. Germline-derived CDR1 and CDR2 are MNHNS and SASEGT. DNA of the CDR3: TGTGCCAGCAGTGAAGAACAGGGCCTTAACTATGGCTACACCTTC. Protein product: CASSEEQGLNYGYTF.

This clonotype is medium-sized. The chain recombines TRBV5-1 with TRBJ2-7; D is unclear. CDR3 size: 13 residues. V gave up 0 bases and J gave up 6 bases, with 10 bases separating them. Germline V lookup: CDR1 SGHRS, CDR2 YFSETQ. The CDR3 nucleotides read TGCGCCAGCAGCTTGGGAGGAGTCCTCGAGCAGTACTTC. This sequence encodes CASSLGGVLEQYF.

V usage is TRBV5-6 and J usage is TRBJ2-1; D might be TRBD1 (5 bases). The V and J ends lost 1 base and 2 bases respectively, with 7 bases between them. This CDR3 comprises 14 residues. Per the germline V gene, CDR1 is SGHDT and CDR2 is YYEEEE. The CDR3 bases are TGTGCCAGCAGCTTGATCAGGGCCTACAATGAGCAGTTCTTC. Translation gives CASSLIRAYNEQFF.

The chain recombines TRBV7-9 with TRBJ2-7; D may be TRBD1 (5 bases). This CDR3 is built from 14 residues. Trimming removed 4 bases at V and 7 bases at J, with 17 bases between. Germline-derived CDR1 and CDR2 are SEHNR and FQNEAQ (reference sequence). The CDR3 region has the DNA TGTGCCAGCAGCTCCCTCGACAGCTTCAATGAGCAGTACTTC. It translates to CASSSLDSFNEQYF.

This clonotype was detected many times. The rearrangement uses TRBV13 and TRBJ1-1; D might be TRBD1 (5 bases). The V end was cut by 7 bases, the J end by 9 bases, with 30 bases between. The V gene's germline CDR1 is PRHDT and CDR2 FYEKMQ (reference sequence). The CDR3 totals 17 residues. The DNA for the CDR3 is TGTGCCAGCACTGTAAGTGGAGGGGCCACCACGGGGGGAAAAGCTTTCTTT. It codes for CASTVSGGATTGGKAFF.

V is TRBV15 and J is TRBJ2-7; 8 bases are a match to TRBD1. V lost 10 bases, J lost 1 base, and 9 bases stayed unmatched. The CDR3 runs to 14 residues. Per germline, CDR1 LNHNV and CDR2 YYDKDF (reference sequence). CDR3 coding DNA: TGTGCCAGCAGTTTCGACAGGGGATCCTACGAGCAGTACTTC. Translation gives CASSFDRGSYEQYF.

As regards this clonotype: A much larger clone lies one base from this, so it may be a read error. The chain couples TRBV6-7 to TRBJ1-5; D gene unclear. TRBV6-7 is identified as an open reading frame with a role that is uncertain. The CDR3 consists of 12 residues. V lost 8 bases to trimming and J lost 7 bases, with 12 bases between them. CDR3 DNA sequence: TGTGCCAGCGAGATAGGGTACCAGCCCCAGCATTTT. This sequence encodes CASEIGYQPQHF.

CDR3 amino acids: CASSLFTGGSNQPQHF. For the CDR3, the DNA is TGTGCCAGCAGCTTATTCACAGGGGGTAGCAATCAGCCCCAGCATTTT. This rearrangement joins TRBV7-2 to TRBJ1-5, with 8 positions matching TRBD1. The trim removed 2 bases at V and 0 bases at J, leaving 3 bases unmatched. The V gene's germline CDR1 is SGHTA and CDR2 FQGNSA. This CDR3 region has 16 residues. The variable domain in full, completed from reference TRBV7-2 and TRBJ1-5, reads GAGVSQSPSNKVTEKGKDVELRCDPISGHTALYWYRQSLGQGLEFLIYFQGNSAPDKSGLPSDRFSAERTGGSVSTLTIQRTQQEDSAVYLCASSLFTGGSNQPQHFGDGTRLSIL.

The CDR3 sequence is CASSPKGTVGSGELFF. The CDR3 region has the DNA TGTGCCAGCAGCCCTAAAGGGACAGTCGGGTCCGGGGAGCTGTTTTTT. The genes are TRBV7-3 and TRBJ2-2; 7 positions match TRBD1. This CDR3 is built from 16 residues. Germline CDR1 and CDR2: SGHTA and FQGTGA. The V and J ends lost 5 bases and 6 bases, in that order; junction bases with no gene match: 12.